This TCR beta chain appears in the sequencing data of a study of early stage breast cancer tumors. The CDR3 spans 15 residues. Germline V gene sequence: CDR1 MNHNS, CDR2 SASEGT. V lost 6 bases, J lost 5 bases, and 7 bases stayed unmatched. Sequenced by immunoSEQ multiplex PCR; TCRdb stores in-frame clones only, minus some. This sample yields tens of thousands of clones, of which roughly 72% are seen a single time; roughly 7.4% belongs to the top ten. The sequence came from a person aged 55-75 years with breast cancer. The chain employs TRBV6-1 and TRBJ1-1; 12 positions match TRBD1. The sequenced sample was blood. The CDR3 sequence: CASRRDRGRETEAFF. CDR3 bases: TGTGCCAGCAGGAGGGACAGGGGGCGGGAAACTGAAGCTTTCTTT.